The 9 T cell receptor beta chains below were found in one sample sequenced in a study of PD-1 blockade in classical Hodgkin lymphoma (dated by TCRdb to the early 2020s). The library was produced with the immunoSEQ multiplex PCR assay. TCRdb stores this immuneACCESS table with in-frame sequences only. Part of the clones is absent; in the studies checked, under half of the shortfall reflects unresolved V genes, and no reason is known for the rest. The sample includes about 29,000 clones, with around 88% observed a single time. The ten biggest clones cover less than 7.5% of the sample. Taken with the paper, the label for time point translates to: cycle 1 day 1 (C1D1), immediately before nivolumab initiation. Every trial patient had relapsed after autologous stem cell transplantation, and cohorts A, B and C differed in prior brentuximab vedotin exposure. A Miltenyi CD8+ T cell isolation kit was used for magnetic negative selection to purify CD8+ T cells from thawed PBMCs.

The input for sequencing was CD8+ T cells from blood, taken at baseline. The receptors stem from a human donor with classical Hodgkin lymphoma.

Here the CDR3 reads CASSFRGGISNQPQHF. In DNA form, the CDR3 reads TGTGCCAGCAGTTTCAGGGGTGGTATCAGCAATCAGCCCCAGCATTTT. This sequence joins TRBV27 and TRBJ1-5; D may be TRBD1 (6 bases). This CDR3 comprises 16 residues. The germline gives CDR1 MNHEY, CDR2 SMNVEV (reference sequence). Trimming left V 3 bases short and J 1 base short, with 13 bases between.

This sequence joins TRBV19 and TRBJ2-3; D tentatively fits TRBD1 or TRBD2 (5 bases each). The germline gives CDR1 LNHDA, CDR2 SQIVND (reference sequence). Trimming cost V 4 bases and J 14 bases, with 19 bases left between them. This CDR3 spans 13 amino acids. CDR3 in DNA: TGTGCCAGTAGTAAGGGGACCGGCAATCAGCGGTATTTT. It codes for CASSKGTGNQRYF.

This sequence joins TRBV7-6 and TRBJ1-1; D gene unclear. The germline V gene has CDR1 SGHVS and CDR2 FNYEAQ. The ends were cut back, 0 bases at V and 6 bases at J, with 5 bases in the middle. The CDR3 is made up of 12 amino acids. CDR3 bases: TGTGCCAGCAGCTTAGCAGGGCCTGAAGCTTTCTTT. It yields the protein CASSLAGPEAFF.

V is TRBV29-1 and J is TRBJ1-1; the D is unclear. The CDR3 runs to 13 residues. The V end lost 3 bases, the J end lost 2 bases, and 10 bases lay between the germline ends. CDR1 is SQVTM, CDR2 ANQGSEA, per germline. CDR3 region: CSVDGVLNTEAFF. The DNA of the CDR3 is TGCAGCGTTGACGGGGTCCTAAACACTGAAGCTTTCTTT.

A single count supports this clone. The V and J genes are TRBV7-2 and TRBJ2-1; perhaps TRBD2 as D (6 bases). V dropped 4 bases and J dropped 5 bases, with 18 bases sitting between them. The CDR3 totals 16 residues. Germline V CDR1 and CDR2: SGHTA, FQGNSA. CDR3: CASSSGLGLADNEQFF. The CDR3 DNA is TGTGCCAGCAGCTCCGGTTTGGGACTTGCCGACAATGAGCAGTTCTTC.

The V and J genes are TRBV27 and TRBJ1-1; D gene unclear. Trimming took off 1 base at V and 8 bases at J, with 11 bases between the two ends. The CDR3 is 13 amino acids. Germline CDR1 is MNHEY and CDR2 is SMNVEV (reference sequence). The CDR3 sequence: CASSLLGSAEAFF. In DNA, the CDR3 is TGTGCCAGCAGTTTATTAGGGTCCGCCGAAGCTTTCTTT.

The chain links TRBV28 to TRBJ1-2; D gene ambiguous. The V gene's germline CDR1 is MDHEN and CDR2 SYDVKM. Deletions cut 5 bases from V and 4 bases from J, with 8 bases between. The CDR3 loop spans 12 amino acids. The CDR3 reads CASSITSYGYTF. CDR3 bases: TGTGCCAGCAGTATTACCTCCTATGGCTACACCTTC.

V gene TRBV4-1 combines with J gene TRBJ1-1; D gene ambiguous. V was pared by 0 bases and J by 5 bases, with 10 bases between. This CDR3 is built from 14 residues. Per the germline V gene, CDR1 is MGHRA and CDR2 is YSYEKL. CDR3 in amino acids: CASSQDSRGTEAFF. The CDR3 nucleotides are TGCGCCAGCAGCCAAGATAGTCGGGGTACTGAAGCTTTCTTT.

The chain recombines TRBV15 with TRBJ2-7; 8 nucleotides match TRBD1. CDR1 is LNHNV, CDR2 YYDKDF, per germline (reference sequence). J was trimmed by 3 bases and V by 5 bases; bases with no gene match: 6. The CDR3 spans 14 residues. The CDR3 bases are TGTGCCACCAGCGCCGGGACAGGCGTCTACGAGCAGTACTTC. Amino acid sequence: CATSAGTGVYEQYF.